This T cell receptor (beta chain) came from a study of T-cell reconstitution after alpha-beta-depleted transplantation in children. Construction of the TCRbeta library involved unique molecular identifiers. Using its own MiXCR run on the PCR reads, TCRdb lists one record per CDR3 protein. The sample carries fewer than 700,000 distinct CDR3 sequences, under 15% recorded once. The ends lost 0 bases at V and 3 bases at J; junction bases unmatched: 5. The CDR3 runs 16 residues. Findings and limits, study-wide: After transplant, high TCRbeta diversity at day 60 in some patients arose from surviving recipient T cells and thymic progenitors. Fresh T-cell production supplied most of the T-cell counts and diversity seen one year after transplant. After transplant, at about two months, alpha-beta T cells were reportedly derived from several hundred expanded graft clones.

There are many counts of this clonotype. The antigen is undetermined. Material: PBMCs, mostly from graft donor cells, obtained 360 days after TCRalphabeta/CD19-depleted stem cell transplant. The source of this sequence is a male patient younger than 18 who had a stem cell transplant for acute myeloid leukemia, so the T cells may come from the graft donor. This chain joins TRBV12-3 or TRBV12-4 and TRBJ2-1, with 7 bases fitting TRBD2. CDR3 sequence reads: CASSLAAGANYNEQFF. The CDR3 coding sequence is TGTGCCAGCAGTTTAGCGGCGGGAGCCAACTACAATGAGCAGTTCTTC.